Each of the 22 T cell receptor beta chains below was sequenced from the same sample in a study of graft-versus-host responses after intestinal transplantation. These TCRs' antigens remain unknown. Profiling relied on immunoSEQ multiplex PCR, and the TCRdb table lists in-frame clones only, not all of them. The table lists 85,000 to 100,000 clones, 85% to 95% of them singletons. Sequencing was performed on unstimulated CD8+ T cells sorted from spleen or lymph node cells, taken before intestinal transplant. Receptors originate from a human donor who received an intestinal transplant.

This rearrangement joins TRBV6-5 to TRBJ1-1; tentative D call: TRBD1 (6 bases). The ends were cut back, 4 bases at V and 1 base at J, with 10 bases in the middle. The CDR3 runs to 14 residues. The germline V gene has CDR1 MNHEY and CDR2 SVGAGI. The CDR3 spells CASSFETGNTEAFF. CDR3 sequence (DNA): TGTGCCAGCAGTTTCGAGACAGGGAACACTGAAGCTTTCTTT.

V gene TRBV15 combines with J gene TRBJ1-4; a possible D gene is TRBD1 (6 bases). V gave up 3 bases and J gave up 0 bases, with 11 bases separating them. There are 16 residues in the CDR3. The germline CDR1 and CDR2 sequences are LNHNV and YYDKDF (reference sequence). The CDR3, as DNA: TGTGCCACCAGCAGTAGGACAGTTGCAACTAATGAAAAACTGTTTTTT. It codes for CATSSRTVATNEKLFF. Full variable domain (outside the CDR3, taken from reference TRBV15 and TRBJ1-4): DAMVIQNPRYQVTQFGKPVTLSCSQTLNHNVMYWYQQKSSQAPKLLFHYYDKDFNNEADTPDNFQSRRPNTSFCFLDIRSPGLGDTAMYLCATSSRTVATNEKLFFGSGTQLSVL.

The CDR3 here is CASSQTTELNEKLFF. CDR3 in DNA: TGCGCCAGCAGCCAGACAACAGAACTTAATGAAAAACTGTTTTTT. The gene calls are TRBV4-3 and TRBJ1-4; D is ambiguous. CDR1 and CDR2 (germline): LGHNA, YSLEER. CDR3 size: 15 residues. Between the trimmed V and J ends, which lost 3 bases and 4 bases, there was a span of 12 bases.

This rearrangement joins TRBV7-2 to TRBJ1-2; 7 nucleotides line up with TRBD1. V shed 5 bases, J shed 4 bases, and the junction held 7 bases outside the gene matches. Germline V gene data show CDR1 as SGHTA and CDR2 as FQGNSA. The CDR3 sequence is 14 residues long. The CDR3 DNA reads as TGTGCCAGCAGCGGGGGACAGCCGATCTATGGCTACACCTTC. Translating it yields CASSGGQPIYGYTF.

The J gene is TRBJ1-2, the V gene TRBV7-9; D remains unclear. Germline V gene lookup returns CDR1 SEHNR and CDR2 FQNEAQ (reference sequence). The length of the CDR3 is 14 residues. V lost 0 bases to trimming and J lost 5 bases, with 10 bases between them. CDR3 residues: CASSLAGSRYGYTF. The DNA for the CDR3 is TGTGCCAGCAGCTTAGCGGGCAGTCGATATGGCTACACCTTC.

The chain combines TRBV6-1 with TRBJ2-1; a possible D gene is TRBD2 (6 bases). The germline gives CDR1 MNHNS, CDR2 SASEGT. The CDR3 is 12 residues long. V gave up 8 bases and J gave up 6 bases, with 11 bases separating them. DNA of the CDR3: TGTGCCAGCGCGGCGGGGATCAATGAGCAGTTCTTC. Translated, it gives CASAAGINEQFF.

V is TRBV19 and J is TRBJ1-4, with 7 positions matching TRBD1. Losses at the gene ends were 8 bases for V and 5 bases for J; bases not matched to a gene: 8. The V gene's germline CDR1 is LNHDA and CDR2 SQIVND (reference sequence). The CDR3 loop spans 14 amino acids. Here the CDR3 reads CASCRTGENEKLFF. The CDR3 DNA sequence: TGTGCCAGTTGTCGAACAGGGGAGAATGAAAAACTGTTTTTT.

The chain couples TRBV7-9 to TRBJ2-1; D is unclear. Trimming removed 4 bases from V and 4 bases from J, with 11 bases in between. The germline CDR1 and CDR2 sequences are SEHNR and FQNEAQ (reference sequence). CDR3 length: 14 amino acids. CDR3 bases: TGTGCCAGCAGCTCCCCTATACGTTACAATGAGCAGTTCTTC. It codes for CASSSPIRYNEQFF.

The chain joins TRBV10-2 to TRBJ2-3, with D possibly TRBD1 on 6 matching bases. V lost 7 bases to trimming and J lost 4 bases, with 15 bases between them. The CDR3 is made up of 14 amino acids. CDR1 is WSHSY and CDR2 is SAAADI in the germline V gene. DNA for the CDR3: TGCGCCAGCATCGATTGGGACACACCAGATACGCAGTATTTT. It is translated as CASIDWDTPDTQYF.

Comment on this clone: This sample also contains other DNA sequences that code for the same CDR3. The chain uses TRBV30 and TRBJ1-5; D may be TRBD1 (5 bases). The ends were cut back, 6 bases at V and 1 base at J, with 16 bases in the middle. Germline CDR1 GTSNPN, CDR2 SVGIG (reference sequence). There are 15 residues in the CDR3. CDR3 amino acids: CACRTGDGSNQPQHF. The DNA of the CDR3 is TGTGCCTGTCGGACGGGGGACGGAAGCAATCAGCCCCAGCATTTT.

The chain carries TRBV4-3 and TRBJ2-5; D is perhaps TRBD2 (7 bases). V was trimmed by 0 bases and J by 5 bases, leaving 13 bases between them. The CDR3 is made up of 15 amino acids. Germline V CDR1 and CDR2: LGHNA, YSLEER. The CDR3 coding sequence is TGCGCCAGCAGCCAAGAGGGGGGGCCCTGGGAGACCCAGTACTTC. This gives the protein CASSQEGGPWETQYF.

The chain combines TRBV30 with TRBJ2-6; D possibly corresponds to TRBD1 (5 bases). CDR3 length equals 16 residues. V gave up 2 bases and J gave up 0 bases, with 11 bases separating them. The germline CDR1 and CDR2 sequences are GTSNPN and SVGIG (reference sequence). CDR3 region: CAWSLDSPSGANVLTF. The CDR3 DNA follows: TGTGCCTGGAGTCTAGACAGCCCCTCTGGGGCCAACGTCCTGACTTTC.

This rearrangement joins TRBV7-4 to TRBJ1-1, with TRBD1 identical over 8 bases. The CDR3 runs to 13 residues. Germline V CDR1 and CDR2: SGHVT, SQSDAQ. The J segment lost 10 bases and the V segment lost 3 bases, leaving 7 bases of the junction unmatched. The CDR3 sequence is CASSFHWTGRAFF. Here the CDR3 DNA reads TGTGCCAGCAGCTTCCACTGGACAGGGAGAGCTTTCTTT. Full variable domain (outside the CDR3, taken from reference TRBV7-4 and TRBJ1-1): GAGVSQSPRYKVAKRGRDVALRCDSISGHVTLYWYRQTLGQGSEVLTYSQSDAQRDKSGRPSGRFSAERPERSVSTLKIQRTEQGDSAVYLCASSFHWTGRAFFGQGTRLTVV.

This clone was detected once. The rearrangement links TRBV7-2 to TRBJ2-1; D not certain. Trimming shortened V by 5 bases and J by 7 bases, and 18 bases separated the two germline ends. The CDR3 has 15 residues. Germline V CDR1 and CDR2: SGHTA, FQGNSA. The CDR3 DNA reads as TGTGCCAGCAGCCTAAACCTAGGCGCCGGGAATGAGCAGTTCTTC. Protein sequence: CASSLNLGAGNEQFF.

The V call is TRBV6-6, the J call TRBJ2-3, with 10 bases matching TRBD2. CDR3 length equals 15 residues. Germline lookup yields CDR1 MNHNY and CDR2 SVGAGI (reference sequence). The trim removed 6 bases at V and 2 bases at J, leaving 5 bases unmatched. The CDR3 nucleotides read TGTGCCAGCAGCCCGCTAGCGGGGGCCACAGATACGCAGTATTTT. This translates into CASSPLAGATDTQYF.

Here the CDR3 DNA reads TGTGCCAGCAGCGCCGACTACCTTAGCACAGATACGCAGTATTTT. Its protein product is CASSADYLSTDTQYF. The V call is TRBV11-3, the J call TRBJ2-3, with D perhaps matching TRBD2 (5 bases). The CDR3 spans 15 residues. V was pared by 5 bases and J by 0 bases, with 12 bases between. Germline values: CDR1 SGHNT, CDR2 YENEEA. Looking up the rest from reference TRBV11-3 and TRBJ2-3 gives the full variable domain: EAGVVQSPRYKIIEKKQPVAFWCNPISGHNTLYWYLQNLGQGPELLIRYENEEAVDDSQLPKDRFSAERLKGVDSTLKIQPAELGDSAVYLCASSADYLSTDTQYFGPGTRLTVL.

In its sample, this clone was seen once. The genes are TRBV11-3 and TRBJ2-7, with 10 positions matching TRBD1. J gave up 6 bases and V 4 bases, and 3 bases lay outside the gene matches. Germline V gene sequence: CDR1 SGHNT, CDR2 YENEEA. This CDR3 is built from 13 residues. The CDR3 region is CASSSGQGFEQYF. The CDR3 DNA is TGTGCCAGCAGCTCGGGACAGGGGTTCGAGCAGTACTTC.

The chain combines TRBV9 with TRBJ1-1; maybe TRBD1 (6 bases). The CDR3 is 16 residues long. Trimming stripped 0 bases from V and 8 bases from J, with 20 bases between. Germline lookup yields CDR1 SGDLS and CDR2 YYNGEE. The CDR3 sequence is CASSVGGGDPVSEAFF. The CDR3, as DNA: TGTGCCAGCAGCGTAGGAGGGGGGGACCCGGTGTCCGAAGCTTTCTTT.

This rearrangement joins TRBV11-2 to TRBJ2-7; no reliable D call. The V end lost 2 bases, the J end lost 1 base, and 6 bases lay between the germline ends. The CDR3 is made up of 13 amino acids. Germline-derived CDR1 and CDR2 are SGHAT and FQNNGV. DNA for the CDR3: TGTGCCAGCAGCTTAAGCAATTCCTACGAGCAGTACTTC. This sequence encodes CASSLSNSYEQYF. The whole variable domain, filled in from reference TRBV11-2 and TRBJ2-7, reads EAGVAQSPRYKIIEKRQSVAFWCNPISGHATLYWYQQILGQGPKLLIQFQNNGVVDDSQLPKDRFSAERLKGVDSTLKIQPAKLEDSAVYLCASSLSNSYEQYFGPGTRLTVT.

The CDR3 sequence is CATSREGTSGGAYYNEQFF. In DNA form, the CDR3 reads TGTGCCACCAGCAGAGAGGGGACTAGCGGGGGGGCCTATTACAATGAGCAGTTCTTC. The chain recombines TRBV15 with TRBJ2-1, with 16 bases fitting TRBD2. The CDR3 has 19 residues. Trimming took 0 bases from V and 4 from J; bases not matched to a gene: 6. The germline V gene has CDR1 LNHNV and CDR2 YYDKDF (reference sequence).

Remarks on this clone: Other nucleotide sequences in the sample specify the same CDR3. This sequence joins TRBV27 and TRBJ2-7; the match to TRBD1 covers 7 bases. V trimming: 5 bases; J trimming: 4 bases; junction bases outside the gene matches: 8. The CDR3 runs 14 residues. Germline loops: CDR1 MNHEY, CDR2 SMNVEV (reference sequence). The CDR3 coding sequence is TGTGCCAGCAGTCCCCGACAGGGTGGTTACGAGCAGTACTTC. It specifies CASSPRQGGYEQYF.

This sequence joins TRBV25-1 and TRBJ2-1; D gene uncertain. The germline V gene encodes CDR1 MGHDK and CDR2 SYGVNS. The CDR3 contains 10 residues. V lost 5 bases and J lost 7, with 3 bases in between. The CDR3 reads CASSLNEQFF. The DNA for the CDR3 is TGTGCCAGCAGTTTAAATGAGCAGTTCTTC.